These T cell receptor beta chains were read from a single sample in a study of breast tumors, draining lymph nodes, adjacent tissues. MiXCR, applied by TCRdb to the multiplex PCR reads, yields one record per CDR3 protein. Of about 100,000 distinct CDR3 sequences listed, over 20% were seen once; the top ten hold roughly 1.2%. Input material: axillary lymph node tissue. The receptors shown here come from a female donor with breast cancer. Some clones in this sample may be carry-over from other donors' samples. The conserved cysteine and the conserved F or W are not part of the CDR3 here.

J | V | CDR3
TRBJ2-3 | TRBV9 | ASSGPSTSGRGGTDTQY
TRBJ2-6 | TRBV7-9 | ASSLGEGSGANVLT
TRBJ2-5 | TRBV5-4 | ATEGGVRGGGETQY
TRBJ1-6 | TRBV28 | ASSYTRDSPLH
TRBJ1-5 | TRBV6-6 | ASSYSTGAFNQPQH
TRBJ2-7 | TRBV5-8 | ASSFSGTSYEQY
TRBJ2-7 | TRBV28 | ASIASQAGEQY
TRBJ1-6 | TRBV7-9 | ASSSNAGTGNSPLH
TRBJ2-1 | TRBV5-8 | ASSSRGEPYNEQF
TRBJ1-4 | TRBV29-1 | SVEDPGKLF
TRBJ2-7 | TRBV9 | ASSVRAGGPSEQY
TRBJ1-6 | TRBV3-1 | ASSLRDNNSPLH
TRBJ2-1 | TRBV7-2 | ASRQYGTSGSSYNEQF
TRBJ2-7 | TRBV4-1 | ASSQGGRAGFEQY
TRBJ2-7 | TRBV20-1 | SAKSGQGIHEQY
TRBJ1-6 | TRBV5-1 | ASSREYNSPLH
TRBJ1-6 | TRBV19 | ASETGLGSPLH
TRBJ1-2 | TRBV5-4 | ASSYGQGDYGYT
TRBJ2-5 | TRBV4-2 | ASSQYLPGTSGSKETQY
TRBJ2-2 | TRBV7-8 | ASNRARNTGELF
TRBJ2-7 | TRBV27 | ASSRGAGRQY
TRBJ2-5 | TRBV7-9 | ASSPKSPSGGFQETQY
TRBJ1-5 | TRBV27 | ASSLGPFNQPQH
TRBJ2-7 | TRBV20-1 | SATRSDEQY
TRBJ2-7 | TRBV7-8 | ASSSYRGRPYEQY